This T cell receptor beta chain was recorded in a study of control samples from healthy donors and cancer patients. The assay was immunoSEQ multiplex PCR, and TCRdb's table has in-frame clones only and misses some. The sample consists of fewer than 250,000 clones, roughly nine tenths of them appearing once. CDR1 is SGHVS, CDR2 FQNEAQ, per germline. This CDR3 is built from 16 residues. V lost 4 bases, J lost 0 bases, and 13 bases lay in between. Sequenced input: blood. This TCR came from a man aged 30-40 years in good health. The J gene is TRBJ2-1, the V gene TRBV7-8; TRBD1 or TRBD2 may be the D gene (5 bases each). The CDR3 bases are TGTGCCAGCAGCTCGCGGGCGACAGCCTCCTACAATGAGCAGTTCTTC. Encoded protein: CASSSRATASYNEQFF.